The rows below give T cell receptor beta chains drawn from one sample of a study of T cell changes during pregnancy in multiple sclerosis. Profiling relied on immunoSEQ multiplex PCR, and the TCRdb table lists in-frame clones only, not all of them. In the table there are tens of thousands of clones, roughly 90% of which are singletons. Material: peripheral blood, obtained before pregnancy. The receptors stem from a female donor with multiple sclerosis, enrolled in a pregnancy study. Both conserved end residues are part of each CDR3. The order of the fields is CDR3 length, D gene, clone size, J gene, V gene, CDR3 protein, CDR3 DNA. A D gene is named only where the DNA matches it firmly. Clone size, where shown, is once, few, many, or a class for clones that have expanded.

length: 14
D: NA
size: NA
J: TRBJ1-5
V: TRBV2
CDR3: CASSDRGRNQPQHF
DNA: TGTGCCAGCAGTGATAGAGGCCGAAATCAGCCCCAGCATTTT

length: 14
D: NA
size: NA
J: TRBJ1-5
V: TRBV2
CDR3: CASSGTARGKPQHF
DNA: TGTGCCAGCAGTGGAACGGCCAGGGGAAAGCCCCAGCATTTT

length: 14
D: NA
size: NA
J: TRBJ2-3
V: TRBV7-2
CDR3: CASSFGQPTDTQYF
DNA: TGTGCCAGCAGCTTTGGACAGCCTACAGATACGCAGTATTTT

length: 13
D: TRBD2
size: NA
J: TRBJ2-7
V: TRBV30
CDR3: CAWSPSGNYEQYF
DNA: TGTGCCTGGAGTCCTAGCGGGAACTACGAGCAGTACTTC

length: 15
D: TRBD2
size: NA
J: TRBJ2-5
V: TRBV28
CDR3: CASSSVAGGGETQYF
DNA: TGTGCCAGCAGTTCCGTAGCGGGAGGAGGGGAGACCCAGTACTTC

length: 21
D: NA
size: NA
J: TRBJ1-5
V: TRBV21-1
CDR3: CASSTETGERRDDVGNQPQHF
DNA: TGTGCCAGCAGCACCGAGACAGGGGAACGACGGGATGATGTAGGCAATCAGCCCCAGCATTTT

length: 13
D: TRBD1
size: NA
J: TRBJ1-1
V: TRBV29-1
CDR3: CSVSGQGNTEAFF
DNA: TGCAGCGTTTCAGGACAGGGAAACACTGAAGCTTTCTTT

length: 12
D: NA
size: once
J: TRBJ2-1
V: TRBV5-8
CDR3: CASYLQGNEQFF
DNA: TGTGCCAGCTACCTGCAGGGAAATGAGCAGTTCTTC

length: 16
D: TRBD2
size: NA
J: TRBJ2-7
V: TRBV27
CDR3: CASSLWGRADFAEQYF
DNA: TGTGCCAGCAGTTTATGGGGGAGGGCCGACTTTGCCGAGCAGTACTTC

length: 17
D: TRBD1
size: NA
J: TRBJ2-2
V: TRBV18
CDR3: CASSPPGKGAITGELFF
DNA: TGTGCCAGCTCACCACCGGGAAAGGGGGCGATCACCGGGGAGCTGTTTTTT

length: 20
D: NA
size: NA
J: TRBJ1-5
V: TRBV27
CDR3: CASSLAYRVAGRLGNQPQHF
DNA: TGTGCCAGCAGTTTAGCCTACAGGGTGGCAGGCCGGTTGGGCAATCAGCCCCAGCATTTT

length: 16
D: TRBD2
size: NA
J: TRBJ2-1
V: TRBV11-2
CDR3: CASSDHSGNDYNEQFF
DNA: TGTGCCAGCAGCGATCATAGCGGGAACGACTACAATGAGCAGTTCTTC

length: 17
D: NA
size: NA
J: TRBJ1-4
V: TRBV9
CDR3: CASSVGALRGTNEKLFF
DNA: TGTGCCAGCAGCGTAGGGGCTCTTCGGGGGACTAATGAAAAACTGTTTTTT

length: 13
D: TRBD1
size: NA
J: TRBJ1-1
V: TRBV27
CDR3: CASLDRGQTEAFF
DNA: TGTGCCAGCCTAGACAGGGGGCAAACTGAAGCTTTCTTT

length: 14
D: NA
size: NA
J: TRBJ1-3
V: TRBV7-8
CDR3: CASSLTRSGNTIYF
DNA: TGTGCCAGCAGTCTAACTCGCTCTGGAAACACCATATATTTT

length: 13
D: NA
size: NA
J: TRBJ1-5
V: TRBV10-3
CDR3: CAIKQGSNQPQHF
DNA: TGTGCCATTAAACAGGGAAGCAATCAGCCCCAGCATTTT

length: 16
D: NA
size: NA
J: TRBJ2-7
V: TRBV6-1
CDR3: CASSEYLTGISYEQYF
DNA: TGTGCCAGCAGTGAATACCTGACAGGCATCTCCTACGAGCAGTACTTC

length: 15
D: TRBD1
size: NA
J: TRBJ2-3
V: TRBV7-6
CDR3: CASSQDRGLSGTQYF
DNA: TGTGCCAGCAGCCAAGACAGGGGGCTATCCGGTACGCAGTATTTT

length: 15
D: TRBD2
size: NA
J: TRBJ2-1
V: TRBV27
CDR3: CASSSGTSGGKEQFF
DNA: TGTGCCAGCAGTTCCGGGACTAGCGGGGGGAAAGAGCAGTTCTTC

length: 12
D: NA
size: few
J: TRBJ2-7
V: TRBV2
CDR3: CASRGGQYEQYF
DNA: TGTGCCAGCAGGGGGGGACAGTACGAGCAGTACTTC

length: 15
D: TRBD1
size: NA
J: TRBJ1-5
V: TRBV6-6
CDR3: CASIGQGRGNQPQHF
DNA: TGTGCCAGCATAGGACAGGGAAGGGGCAATCAGCCCCAGCATTTT

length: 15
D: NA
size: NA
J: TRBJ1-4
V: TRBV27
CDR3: CASSLKARVNEKLFF
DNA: TGTGCCAGCAGTTTAAAAGCCAGGGTAAATGAAAAACTGTTTTTT

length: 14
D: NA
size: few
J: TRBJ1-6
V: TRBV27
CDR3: CASSLGQGFSPLHF
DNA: TGTGCCAGCAGTTTAGGGCAGGGTTTTTCACCCCTCCACTTT

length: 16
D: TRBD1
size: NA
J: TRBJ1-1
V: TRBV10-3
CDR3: CAIRTGQGRENTEAFF
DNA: TGTGCCATCAGGACAGGACAGGGGAGGGAGAACACTGAAGCTTTCTTT

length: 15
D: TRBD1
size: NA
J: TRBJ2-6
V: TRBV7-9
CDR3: CASSLGTGRANVLTF
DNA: TGTGCCAGCAGCCTCGGGACAGGGAGAGCCAACGTCCTGACTTTC

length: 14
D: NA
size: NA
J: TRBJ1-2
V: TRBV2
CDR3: CATRQDNKNYGYTF
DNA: TGTGCCACCCGACAGGACAATAAGAACTATGGCTACACCTTC

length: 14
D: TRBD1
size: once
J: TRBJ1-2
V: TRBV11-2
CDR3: CASSPTDRAIGYTF
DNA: TGTGCCAGCAGCCCGACGGACAGGGCGATCGGCTACACCTTC

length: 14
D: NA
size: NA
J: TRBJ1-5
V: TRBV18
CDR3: CASSPRSGYQPQHF
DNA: TGTGCCAGCTCACCAAGGTCGGGGTATCAGCCCCAGCATTTT

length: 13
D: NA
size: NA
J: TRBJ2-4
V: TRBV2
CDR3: CASSDGGGNIQYF
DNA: TGTGCCAGCAGTGATGGGGGAGGAAACATTCAGTACTTC

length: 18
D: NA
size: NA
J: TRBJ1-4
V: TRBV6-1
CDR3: CASSERTAQLSTNEKLFF
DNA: TGTGCCAGCAGTGAAAGGACAGCCCAGCTTTCAACTAATGAAAAACTGTTTTTT

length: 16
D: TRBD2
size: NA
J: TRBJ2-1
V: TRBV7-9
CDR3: CASSIWTSGSMEQQFF
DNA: TGTGCCAGCAGCATCTGGACTAGCGGGTCGATGGAACAGCAGTTCTTC

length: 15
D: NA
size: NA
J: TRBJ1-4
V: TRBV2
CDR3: CASSKSSTGIEKLFF
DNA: TGTGCCAGCAGCAAGTCAAGTACAGGGATTGAAAAACTGTTTTTT

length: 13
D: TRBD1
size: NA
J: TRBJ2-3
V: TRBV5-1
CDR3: CASQQGGTDTQYF
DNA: TGCGCCAGCCAACAGGGGGGCACAGATACGCAGTATTTT

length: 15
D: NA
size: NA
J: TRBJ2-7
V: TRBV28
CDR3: CASSLPERSSYEQYF
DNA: TGTGCCAGCAGTTTACCTGAGCGCTCATCCTACGAGCAGTACTTC

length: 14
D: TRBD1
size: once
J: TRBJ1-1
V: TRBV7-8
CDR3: CASILGRTGVEAFF
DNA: TGTGCCAGCATCCTGGGCCGGACAGGGGTTGAAGCTTTCTTT

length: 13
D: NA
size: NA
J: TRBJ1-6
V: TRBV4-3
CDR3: CASSRLRNSPLHF
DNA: TGCGCCAGCAGCCGACTAAGGAATTCACCCCTCCACTTT

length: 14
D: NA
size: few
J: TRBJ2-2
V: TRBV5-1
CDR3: CASRPDRNTGELFF
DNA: TGCGCCAGCAGACCTGACAGGAACACCGGGGAGCTGTTTTTT

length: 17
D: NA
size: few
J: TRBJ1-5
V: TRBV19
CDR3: CASSLRSGDVSNQPQHF
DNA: TGTGCCAGTAGTCTCCGGTCAGGGGACGTTAGCAATCAGCCCCAGCATTTT

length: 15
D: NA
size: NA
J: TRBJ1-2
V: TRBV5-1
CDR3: CASSLKAHTLYGYTF
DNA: TGCGCCAGCAGCTTGAAAGCTCATACCCTCTATGGCTACACCTTC

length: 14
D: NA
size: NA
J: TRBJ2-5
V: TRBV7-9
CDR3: CASSLANTKETQYF
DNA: TGTGCCAGCAGCTTAGCGAACACGAAGGAGACCCAGTACTTC

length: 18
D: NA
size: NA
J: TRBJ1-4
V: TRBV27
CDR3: CASSSRTVIRSTNEKLFF
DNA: TGTGCCAGCAGTTCACGGACAGTTATAAGGTCAACTAATGAAAAACTGTTTTTT